This T cell receptor beta chain is drawn from a study of Graves' ophthalmopathy and Graves' hyperthyroidism. Study information: Peripheral blood was gathered at first diagnosis, ahead of any treatment whatsoever.

Study-level findings and limits: For separating ophthalmopathy from stable hyperthyroidism, a 13-signature model gave 85% to 90% sensitivity and 75% to 83% specificity.

This clonotype has at least ten counts. Its matching antigen is unknown. Unmatched junction bases numbered 10, after V lost 7 bases and J lost 5 bases. This CDR3 spans 14 amino acids. Diagnostic conclusions were grounded in clinical symptoms, serum thyroxine, TRAb, thyroid ultrasound and orbital computed tomography. Amplified material comprised TCR beta CDR3 regions derived from RNA transcripts. First-round RT-PCR employed HTBI primers, with a second-round multiplex PCR after it. One entry per CDR3 protein, called by TCRdb with MiXCR from the multiplex PCR reads. Of approximately 410,000 distinct CDR3 sequences in the sample, 15% were seen once.

Material for sequencing was peripheral blood. The gene calls are TRBV12-3 or TRBV12-4 and TRBJ1-2; 7 bases match TRBD1. This receptor was taken from a woman younger than 35 with stable Graves' hyperthyroidism. The CDR3 reads CASTRDSPGYGYTF. Written as DNA, the CDR3 is TGTGCCAGCACCAGGGACAGTCCCGGGTATGGCTACACCTTC.